This TCR beta chain is from a study of blood T cells in healthy people across ages (dated by TCRdb to between 2015 and 2016). Study-level background: In model experiments, template switching captured roughly one uniquely barcoded TCR beta cDNA molecule for every two T cells. Using deep sequencing normalized with unique cDNA molecular identifiers, the study measured how TCR beta repertoire diversity changes with age. Four age groups were formed from the donors: young (average approximately 15 years), middle-aged (roughly 38), aged (roughly 59) and long-lived (more than 75). To avoid experimental bias, donors of different ages were spread randomly across the sequencing lanes. The study analyzed two additional independent replicas of 1 million unique cDNA reads from the same blood draw for two donors, one aged 18 to 29 and one aged 80 or older.

What the work shows at the level of the full study, not this receptor alone: There was a strong correlation between observed TCR beta diversity and the percentage of naive T cells measured by flow cytometry. As age increased, observed TCR beta diversity per million T cells dropped in a roughly linear way, and a significant reduction was already evident by age around 41. Conclusive comparison of naive and antigen-experienced compartments was prevented by the profiling of bulk unsorted PBMCs. Compared with the aged group, more naive CD4+ T cells, fewer expanded clones and increased TCR diversity were shown by the long-lived group, suggesting age selection. Estimates of total diversity based on one million sequenced T cells were considered lower bounds and underestimates. Donor CMV infection status was unknown, potentially confounding age-related changes in expanded clonotypes.

The library relied on 5' RACE. Sequencer: Illumina HiSeq 2500. A second roughly 6 to 11 cycle PCR used a sample-barcoded 5' primer and a J-beta primer mix. Each TCR beta cDNA molecule received a unique molecular identifier from a template-switch 5' adaptor carrying 12 random nucleotides. Each sample yielded at least 2.5 million CDR3-containing paired-end reads. First-strand cDNA was synthesized from all RNA with the Mint cDNA synthesis kit, primed by a TRBC-specific oligonucleotide. All cDNA was treated with uracil-DNA glycosylase and then went through a first 18-cycle PCR with the universal primers M1SS and BC2_uni_R. In the original analysis: Normalization of each sample was performed by random selection of 1 million high-quality reads, each carrying a distinct molecular identifier. Instead of being binned into consensus sequences, reads that shared molecular identifiers were thrown out. MiTCR, run with a Q25 quality threshold and the strictest error-elimination algorithm, handled CDR3 identification, clonotype clustering and error correction. Lower-bound total TCR beta diversity was estimated with a nonparametric unseen species model using Euler transformation. Through fastp at Q25 and MiXCR, TCRdb rebuilt clones from the public reads, retaining in-frame beta chains. Rows merge per CDR3 protein into single entries with the most common DNA and genes. TCRdb's processing, not the study's, gives the V and J calls here. The sample table holds 1 million to 1.2 million distinct CDR3 sequences, of which around two fifths were seen once. The top ten constitute around 13% of the sample.

The cysteine opens and the phenylalanine closes a CDR3 of 13 amino acids. Left in the record is the CDR3 DNA by itself, 39 bases read in frame from the first base. CDR1 SGHRS and CDR2 YFSETQ were looked up in the germline V gene. V is shortened by 8 bases, J by 1 base, and the region joining them spans 12 bases. Donors were 39 systemically healthy Caucasian individuals from Russia aged roughly 6 to 95 years. Around 10 milliliters of peripheral blood were drawn from each donor into EDTA-treated Vacutainer tubes. Ficoll-Paque density-gradient centrifugation was used to isolate PBMCs, with at least 6.5 million obtained per sample. Trizol reagent was used to extract total RNA from the PBMCs, yielding at least 5.5 micrograms per sample. For every donor, flow cytometry on a PBMC aliquot measured the percentage of naive CD45RAhigh/CD27high T cells. Concerning this clonotype itself: Its specific antigen is unknown. There are no base qualities to consult, and no much larger clone falls within one base.

Sequencing was done on a sample of blood. This clonotype was sampled from a man aged 18-30 years in good health. This receptor chain uses TRBV5-1 and TRBJ1-2, with the D segment identity uncertain. CDR3 sequence: CASRLEGNYGYTF. The DNA sequence reads TGCGCCAGTCGGTTGGAGGGTAACTATGGCTACACCTTC.